These 2 T cell receptor beta chains originate from one sample sequenced in a study of T cells in Graves' hyperthyroidism and ophthalmopathy. Using RNA transcripts as the source, TCR beta CDR3 regions were amplified. When the TCR CDR3 underwent first-round RT-PCR, the HTBI primer set was used. TCRdb independently ran MiXCR on the multiplex PCR reads; one entry per CDR3 protein. The data hold approximately 360,000 distinct CDR3 sequences, with around a quarter observed a single time. Sequenced sample: blood. The source is a man between 45 and 60 years old with Graves' hyperthyroidism.

This sequence joins TRBV3-1 and TRBJ1-1, with D unclear. The CDR3 consists of 16 residues. The germline CDR1 and CDR2 sequences are LGHDT and YNNKEL (reference sequence). V was pared by 7 bases and J by 4 bases, with 22 bases between. The CDR3 sequence is CASTTSLVEVSTEAFF. The CDR3 DNA reads TGTGCCAGCACCACGTCGCTGGTTGAGGTGAGCACTGAAGCTTTCTTT.

This clonotype was seen a handful of times. DNA of the CDR3: TGTGCCAGCAGTGTAGGAGAGAACACTGAAGCTTTCTTT. Its translation is CASSVGENTEAFF. The chain has TRBV2 and TRBJ1-1; the D is unclear. Germline values: CDR1 SNHLY, CDR2 FYNNEI. V lost 4 bases and J lost 1, with 7 bases in between. The CDR3 sequence is 13 residues long.